The clone carrying this TCR beta chain was observed many times. This specimen belongs to a study of regulatory T cells in long-lasting Graves disease. Between the trimmed V and J ends, which lost 2 bases and 3 bases, there was a span of 9 bases. The CDR3 runs to 14 residues. Germline CDR1 reads LGHDT; CDR2 reads YNNKEL (reference sequence). Time point described: newly diagnosed GD, antithyroid drugs for less than 3 months. Making the TCR library involved RNA that had been extracted from PBMCs. Through Arm-PCR of CDR3 regions and iRepertoire HTBI primers, TCR beta libraries were built. MiXCR was run by TCRdb on the multiplex PCR reads, yielding one entry per CDR3 protein. The data contain 440,000 or so distinct CDR3 sequences, 14% to 15% of them singletons. In addition, the sample was reused for a study of T cells in Graves' hyperthyroidism and ophthalmopathy.

The sequencing here drew on peripheral blood mononuclear cells (PBMCs), taken at new diagnosis, from a patient treated with antithyroid drugs. V is TRBV3-1 and J is TRBJ2-3; possible D gene TRBD1, 6 bases. The TCR originated in a woman in her 30s with Graves disease. This CDR3 reads CASSQSQGTDTQYF. The DNA of the CDR3 is TGTGCCAGCAGCCAATCGCAGGGGACAGATACGCAGTATTTT.